These T cell receptor beta chains were read from a single sample in a study of blood T cells in healthy people across ages. Each CDR3 protein gets one entry after TCRdb re-called the 5' RACE reads with MiXCR. The sample lists about 640,000 distinct CDR3 sequences, roughly three fifths occurring once. The sequencing input was blood. The origin of the receptors is a man between 60 and 75 years old in good health. Each CDR3 is given with its conserved first and last residue. The D gene is left open where the match is weak. Clone size is stated in some rows and not others, as once, few, many or a class when expanded.

TRBJ2-3 TRBV5-1 TRBD1 - TGCGCCAGCAGCAAACTAAGGGACAGGGGCGCCACAGATACGCAGTATTTT CASSKLRDRGATDTQYF
TRBJ2-5 TRBV4-2 TRBD2 once TGTGCCAGCAGCCAAGGGGTATCTAGCGGAACTGTCCAAGAGACCCAGTACTTC CASSQGVSSGTVQETQYF
TRBJ1-6 TRBV10-3 - many TGTGCCATCAGTGTAGCGGGCCCCCCCAATTCACCCCTCCACTTT CAISVAGPPNSPLHF
TRBJ2-5 TRBV20-1 - - TGCAGTGCCGCATCCTACGATGGGCAGTACTTC CSAASYDGQYF
TRBJ2-1 TRBV29-1 TRBD1 - TGCAGCGTTGACAACACCGGGACAGGGGCCAATGAGCAGTTCTTC CSVDNTGTGANEQFF
TRBJ2-7 TRBV2 TRBD2 - TGTGCCAGCAGTGAAGCGCCGACTAGCAGGCCCTACGAGCAGTACTTC CASSEAPTSRPYEQYF
TRBJ2-7 TRBV6-5 TRBD1 few TGTGCCAGCAGTTCCTCGGGGACAGGGCCCTGGTACGAGCAGTACTTC CASSSSGTGPWYEQYF
TRBJ2-5 TRBV15 - - TGTGCCACCAGCAGAGCGGTGAGGTCAATCCAAGAGACCCAGTACTTC CATSRAVRSIQETQYF
TRBJ1-4 TRBV29-1 - - TGCAGCGTTGTACTAGCTAATGAAAAACTGTTTTTT CSVVLANEKLFF
TRBJ2-1 TRBV7-2 TRBD2 - TGTGCCAGCAGCTTAGTGGCAGGTCTAGCGGGGGGTGAGCAGTTCTTC CASSLVAGLAGGEQFF
TRBJ2-7 TRBV2 - few TGTGCCAGCAGTCCCATGGGACGATACGAGCAGTACTTC CASSPMGRYEQYF
TRBJ2-7 TRBV20-1 TRBD2 once TGCAGTGCCGCACAAGCGGGGGCCTCCTACGAGCAGTACTTC CSAAQAGASYEQYF
TRBJ1-2 TRBV10-3 - - TGTGCCATCAGTGGTAGCAGGGCTAACTATGGCTACACCTTC CAISGSRANYGYTF